Listed here is a single T cell receptor beta chain. The antigen is not known. Next came a second PCR, run for about 7 to 12 cycles, which used a sample-barcoded 5' primer along with a J-beta primer mix. Each CDR3 protein is one row after TCRdb ran MiXCR on the 5' RACE reads. The data show 1.5 million to 2 million distinct CDR3 sequences, about 31% seen once. The sample originates from a study of blood T cells in healthy people across ages. It was approximately 10 milliliters of peripheral blood that were drawn from each donor. Per the germline V gene, CDR1 is SGHRS and CDR2 is YFSETQ. This CDR3 comprises 15 residues. General study results and limits: The study could not conclusively compare naive and antigen-experienced cells, given its unsorted PBMCs. Estimates of diversity drawn from one million T cells were considered underestimates. Long-lived donors had more naive CD4+ cells and higher diversity than aged donors.

The TCR was taken from a woman under 40 in good health. The sequenced sample was blood. The V and J genes are TRBV5-1 and TRBJ2-7, with D possibly being TRBD1 or TRBD2 (6 bases each). TRBJ2-5 matches the DNA end more closely, so the J call is doubtful. CDR3 sequence (DNA): TGCGCCAGCAGCTCTGGGGGGACATATCCAGAGACCCAGTACTTC. It encodes CASSSGGTYPETQYF.